This T cell receptor beta chain stems from a study of shared clonotypes between healthy human individuals. Study as a whole: The cohort had a couple of women and a few men, ages 18 to 49. CD8 memory received one plate per donor, CD8 naive two, CD4 memory three and CD4 naive three.

The assay was immunoSEQ multiplex PCR, and TCRdb's table has in-frame clones only and misses some. The repertoire includes roughly 2 million clones, roughly 95% of them detected once, and 0.9% to 1.3% sits in the top ten. As for this clone: Its antigen is as yet unknown.

Naive CD8 cells, CD45RO-negative and positively selected for CCR7, excluded terminally differentiated effector memory CD45RA+ cells. Germline V gene sequence: CDR1 MNHNS, CDR2 SASEGT. Between the trimmed V and J ends, which lost 1 base and 0 bases, there was a span of 13 bases. The CDR3 is 16 amino acids. Notes on the study in general: Estimated clonotype richness was generally higher in naive than memory subsets. The four-donor shared clonotypes exceeded non-shared clonotypes in generation probability, with non-shared ones scoring lower.

This clonotype originated in a young man in good health. Sequencing was done on a sample of naive CD8+ T cells sorted from blood. The rearrangement links TRBV6-1 to TRBJ2-7; TRBD2 might be the D (5 bases). For the CDR3, the DNA is TGTGCCAGCAGTGAAGGGTCGATAGGGAGCTCCTACGAGCAGTACTTC. This translates into CASSEGSIGSSYEQYF.